This T cell receptor beta chain was found in a study of T cells in Graves' hyperthyroidism and ophthalmopathy. The source material, RNA transcripts, was used to amplify TCR beta CDR3 regions. The HTBI primer set served for first-round RT-PCR of the TCR CDR3. MiXCR, run by TCRdb on the multiplex PCR reads, gives a single entry per CDR3 protein. The sample has about 95,000 distinct CDR3 sequences, approximately 40% seen once. V was pared by 1 base and J by 3 bases, with 6 bases between. CDR1 SGHTA and CDR2 FQGNSA come from the germline V gene. This CDR3 spans 13 amino acids. Investigators excluded patients with uncontrolled infection, other autoimmune disease, pregnancy or lactation. There are many counts of this clonotype.

V is TRBV7-2 and J is TRBJ1-1; a weak D match, TRBD1 (5 bases). Sample: peripheral blood or thyroid tissue (not recorded which). This receptor was obtained from a woman aged 25 to 45 with Graves' hyperthyroidism. CDR3 DNA sequence: TGTGCCAGCAGCTTAGAACAGGACACTGAAGCTTTCTTT. Its translation: CASSLEQDTEAFF.